Listed below are T cell receptor beta chains from one sample, sequenced in a study of neurological immune-mediated disorders. Via MiXCR, TCRdb re-called the 5' RACE reads, giving one row per CDR3 protein. The sample records roughly 9,800 distinct CDR3 sequences, 22% being singletons. The material sequenced was CD8+ T cells from blood. These receptors all come from a woman aged 40 to 50 with multiple sclerosis. The CDR3 runs from the conserved cysteine through the conserved F or W. A D gene is named only where the DNA matches it firmly. For some rows the clone size is stated as once, few or many, or as a class when expanded; others skip it.

CDR3 DNA | CDR3 protein | J gene | D gene | V gene | clone size
TGTGCCAGCAGCCGGACCACTCTAGGCACCGGGGAGCTGTTTTTT | CASSRTTLGTGELFF | TRBJ2-2 | . | TRBV7-8 | many
TGCAGCGTCTTCGGACGGATGAACACTGAAGCTTTCTTT | CSVFGRMNTEAFF | TRBJ1-1 | . | TRBV29-1 | many
TGCGCCAGCAGCCACCGGACCCCTCCCGGAAACACTGAAGCTTTCTTT | CASSHRTPPGNTEAFF | TRBJ1-1 | . | TRBV5-1 | medium-sized
TGTGCCATCAGTGTATTTGAGACCCGAAGCCCTACTGGCGGCTACACCTTC | CAISVFETRSPTGGYTF | TRBJ1-2 | . | TRBV10-3 | once
TGCGCCAGCAGCCAAGACAGGGGATTGTTCAATGAGCAGTTCTTC | CASSQDRGLFNEQFF | TRBJ2-1 | . | TRBV4-1 | medium-sized
TGCAGTGCTAGAGATGGAGGGGGCGACAATGAGCAGTTCTTC | CSARDGGGDNEQFF | TRBJ2-1 | . | TRBV20-1 | .
. | CASSFYICSAMPMNTEAFF | TRBJ1-1 | . | TRBV7-3 | few
TGTGCCTGGAGTGTCCCTAGAACCTACGGGACTAAGGCTGTGACCCAGTACTTC | CAWSVPRTYGTKAVTQYF | TRBJ2-5 | TRBD2 | TRBV30 | many
TGCGCCAGCAGCCAAGTAACAGATTCCTACGAGCAGTACTTC | CASSQVTDSYEQYF | TRBJ2-7 | . | TRBV4-1 | many
TGTGCCAGCAGCTTAGTTACGGACAGAAAGTACCAAGAGACCCAGTACTTC | CASSLVTDRKYQETQYF | TRBJ2-5 | . | TRBV7-8 | .
TGTGCCAGCAGCGATAGCGGGGGGGCCTACAATGAGCAGTTCTTC | CASSDSGGAYNEQFF | TRBJ2-1 | TRBD2 | TRBV9 | medium-sized
TGTGCCACCAGCAGAGATAGGGACGGGGGGTATTCACCCCTCCACTTT | CATSRDRDGGYSPLHF | TRBJ1-6 | . | TRBV15 | many
TGTGCCAGCAGCCTCACAGGGCCCGCCTATGGCTACACCTTC | CASSLTGPAYGYTF | TRBJ1-2 | . | TRBV6-1 | medium-sized
TGTGCCACCAGTGTGAGGTCGACAGGGGGCACAGATACGCAGTATTTT | CATSVRSTGGTDTQYF | TRBJ2-3 | TRBD1 | TRBV24-1 | medium-sized
TGCAGTGCTAGTATCCGGGACAGTGTTTACGAGCAGTACTTC | CSASIRDSVYEQYF | TRBJ2-7 | TRBD1 | TRBV20-1 | many
TGCAGTGCTAGCATTCGGGACAGGGGAGGGACCCAGTACTTC | CSASIRDRGGTQYF | TRBJ2-5 | TRBD1 | TRBV20-1 | many
TGTGCCAGCAGCTTCCGCGGGTACTCTGGAAACACCATATATTTT | CASSFRGYSGNTIYF | TRBJ1-3 | . | TRBV7-2 | medium-sized
TGCAGTGCTAGCTCCGGTGCCTCCTACAATGAGCAGTTCTTC | CSASSGASYNEQFF | TRBJ2-1 | . | TRBV20-1 | medium-sized